This TCR beta chain was profiled in a study of cytomegalovirus exposure and HLA in healthy donors. Study findings and constraints: The tendency of first-cohort TCR clusters to co-occur in the 95 to 150 validation repertoires was the finding of a later analysis.

Comment on this clone: Its antigen remains unidentified.

Germline loops: CDR1 LNHDA, CDR2 SQIVND (reference sequence). With 5 bases clipped from V and 4 bases from J, the junction kept 10 bases outside the gene matches. The CDR3 consists of 16 residues. Clones were read by immunoSEQ multiplex PCR, and TCRdb kept only the in-frame ones, dropping some. The repertoire has around 60,000 clones, approximately 94% of them found once; the top ten carry about 4.1%. Input material: PBMCs. The clonotype comes from a young man in good health and CMV-seropositive. This chain uses TRBV19 with TRBJ2-3, with 9 bases that match TRBD2. The CDR3 coding sequence is TGTGCCAGTAGTTCAGGACTAGCGCGCGGGCCAGATACGCAGTATTTT. This encodes CASSSGLARGPDTQYF.